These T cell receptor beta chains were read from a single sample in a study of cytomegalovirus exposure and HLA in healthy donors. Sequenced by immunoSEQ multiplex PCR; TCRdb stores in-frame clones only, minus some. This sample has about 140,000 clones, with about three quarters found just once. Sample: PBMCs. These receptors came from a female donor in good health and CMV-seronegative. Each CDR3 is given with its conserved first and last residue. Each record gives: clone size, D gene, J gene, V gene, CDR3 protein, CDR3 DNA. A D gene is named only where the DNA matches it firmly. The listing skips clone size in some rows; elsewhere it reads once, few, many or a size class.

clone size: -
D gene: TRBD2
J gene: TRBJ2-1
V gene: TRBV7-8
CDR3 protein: CASSLLAGGHNEQFF
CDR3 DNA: TGTGCCAGCAGCCTACTAGCGGGGGGGCACAATGAGCAGTTCTTC

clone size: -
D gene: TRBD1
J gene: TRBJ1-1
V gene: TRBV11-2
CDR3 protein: CASSTQGQANTEAFF
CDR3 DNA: TGTGCCAGCAGCACCCAAGGACAGGCGAACACTGAAGCTTTCTTT

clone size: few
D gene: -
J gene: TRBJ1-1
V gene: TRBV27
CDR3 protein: CASSSGTNTEAFF
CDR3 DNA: TGTGCCAGCAGTTCCGGTACGAACACTGAAGCTTTCTTT

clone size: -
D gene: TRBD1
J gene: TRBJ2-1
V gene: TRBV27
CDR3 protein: CASSYGGDRGFYGFSLEQFF
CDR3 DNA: TGTGCCAGCAGTTATGGCGGGGACAGGGGGTTTTATGGCTTTAGCCTTGAGCAGTTCTTC

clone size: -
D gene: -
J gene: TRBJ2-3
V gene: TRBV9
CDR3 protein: CASCKGERTDTQYF
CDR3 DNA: TGTGCCAGCTGTAAGGGGGAACGCACAGATACGCAGTATTTT

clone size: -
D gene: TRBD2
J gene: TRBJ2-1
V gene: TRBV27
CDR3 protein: CASNAGTGPLLAIDEQFF
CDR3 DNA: TGTGCCAGCAATGCCGGGACCGGCCCTTTACTAGCGATCGATGAGCAGTTCTTC

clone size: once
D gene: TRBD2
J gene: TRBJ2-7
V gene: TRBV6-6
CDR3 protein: CASGTKTYEQYF
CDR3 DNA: TGTGCCAGCGGGACTAAAACCTACGAGCAGTACTTC

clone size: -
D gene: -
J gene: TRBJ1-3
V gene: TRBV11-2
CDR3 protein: CASSFLTVGNTIYF
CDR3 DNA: TGTGCCAGCAGCTTTTTGACTGTCGGAAACACCATATATTTT

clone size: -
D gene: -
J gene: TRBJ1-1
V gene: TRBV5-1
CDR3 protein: CASSKDRPAGTEAFF
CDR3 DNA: TGCGCCAGCAGCAAAGACAGGCCCGCGGGCACTGAAGCTTTCTTT

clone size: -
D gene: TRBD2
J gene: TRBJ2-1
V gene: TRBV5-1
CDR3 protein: CASTFGGGYNEQFF
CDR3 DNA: TGCGCCAGCACCTTTGGGGGGGGCTACAATGAGCAGTTCTTC

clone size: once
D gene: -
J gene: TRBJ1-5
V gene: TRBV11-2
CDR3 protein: CASSHRQANQPQHF
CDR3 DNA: TGTGCCAGCAGCCACCGACAGGCGAATCAGCCCCAGCATTTT

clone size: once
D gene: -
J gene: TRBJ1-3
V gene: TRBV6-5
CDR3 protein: CASSLSGSGNTIYF
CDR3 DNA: TGTGCCAGCAGCTTATCGGGCTCTGGAAACACCATATATTTT

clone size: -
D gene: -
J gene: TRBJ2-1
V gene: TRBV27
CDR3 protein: CASRIGALNEQFF
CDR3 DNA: TGTGCCAGCAGAATAGGAGCTCTCAATGAGCAGTTCTTC

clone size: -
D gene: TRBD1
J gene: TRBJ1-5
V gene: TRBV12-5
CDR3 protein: CASGLAGQGGQPQHF
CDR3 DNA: TGTGCTAGTGGTTTGGCCGGACAGGGAGGTCAGCCCCAGCATTTT

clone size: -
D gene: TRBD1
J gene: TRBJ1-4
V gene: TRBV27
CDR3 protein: CASSSQPGTGNEKLFF
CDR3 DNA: TGTGCCAGCAGTTCTCAGCCCGGGACAGGGAATGAAAAACTGTTTTTT

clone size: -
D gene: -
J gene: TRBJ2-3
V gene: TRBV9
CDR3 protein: CASSVEGGGTDTQYF
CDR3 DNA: TGTGCCAGCAGCGTAGAAGGTGGGGGGACAGATACGCAGTATTTT

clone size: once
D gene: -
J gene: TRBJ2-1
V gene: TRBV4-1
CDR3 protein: CASSESTAYNEQFF
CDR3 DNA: TGCGCCAGCAGCGAGTCGACAGCCTACAATGAGCAGTTCTTC

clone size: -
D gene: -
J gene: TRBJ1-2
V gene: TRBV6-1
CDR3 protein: CASSESGGERGYTF
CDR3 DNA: TGTGCCAGCAGTGAATCGGGGGGAGAGCGTGGCTACACCTTC

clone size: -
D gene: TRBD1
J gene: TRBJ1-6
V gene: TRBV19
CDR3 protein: CASSIIRDSLNSPLHF
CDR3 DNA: TGTGCCAGTAGTATCATACGGGACAGCCTTAATTCACCCCTCCACTTT

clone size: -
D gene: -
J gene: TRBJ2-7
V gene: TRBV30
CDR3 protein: CAWSVGGNYEQYF
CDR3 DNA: TGTGCCTGGAGTGTAGGAGGGAACTACGAGCAGTACTTC

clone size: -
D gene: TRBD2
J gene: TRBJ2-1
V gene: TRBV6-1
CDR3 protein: CAGEGTSGSYNEQFF
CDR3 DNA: TGTGCCGGAGAAGGGACTAGCGGGAGTTACAATGAGCAGTTCTTC

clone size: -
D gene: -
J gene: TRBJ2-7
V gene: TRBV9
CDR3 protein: CASSADTVRSYEQYF
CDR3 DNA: TGTGCCAGCAGCGCGGACACCGTTCGTTCCTACGAGCAGTACTTC

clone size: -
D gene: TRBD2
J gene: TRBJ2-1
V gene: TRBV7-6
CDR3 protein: CASSLLASGGDHPYNEQFF
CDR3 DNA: TGTGCCAGCAGCTTACTTGCTAGCGGGGGGGATCATCCCTACAATGAGCAGTTCTTC

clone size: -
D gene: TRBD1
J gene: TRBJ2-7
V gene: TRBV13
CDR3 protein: CASSPQQRDRGNEQYF
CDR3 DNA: TGTGCCAGCAGCCCCCAACAACGGGACAGGGGAAACGAGCAGTACTTC

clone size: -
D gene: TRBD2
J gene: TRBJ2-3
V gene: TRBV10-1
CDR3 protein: CASSPWSGRVTDTQYF
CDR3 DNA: TGCGCCAGCAGCCCGTGGAGCGGGAGGGTTACAGATACGCAGTATTTT

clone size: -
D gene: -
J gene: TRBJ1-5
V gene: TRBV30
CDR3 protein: CAWEGGGGNQPQHF
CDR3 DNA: TGTGCCTGGGAAGGGGGTGGGGGAAATCAGCCCCAGCATTTT

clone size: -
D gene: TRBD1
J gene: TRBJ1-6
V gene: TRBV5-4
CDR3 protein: CASSLERTGPGNSPLHF
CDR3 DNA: TGTGCCAGCAGCTTGGAACGGACAGGGCCGGGGAATTCACCCCTCCACTTT

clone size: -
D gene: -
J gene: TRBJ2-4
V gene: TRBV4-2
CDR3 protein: CASSQVGTSAKNIQYF
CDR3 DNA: TGTGCCAGCAGCCAAGTTGGAACTAGTGCCAAAAACATTCAGTACTTC

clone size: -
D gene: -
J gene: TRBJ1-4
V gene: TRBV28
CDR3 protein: CASSTTRSEKLFF
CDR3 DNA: TGTGCCAGCAGTACCACTAGAAGTGAAAAACTGTTTTTT

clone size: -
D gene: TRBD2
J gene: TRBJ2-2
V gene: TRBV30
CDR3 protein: CAWRGLAGRNTGELFF
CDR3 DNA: TGTGCCTGGAGGGGGCTAGCGGGACGAAACACCGGGGAGCTGTTTTTT

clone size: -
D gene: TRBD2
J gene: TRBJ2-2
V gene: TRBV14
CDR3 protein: CASSQETSGYTGELFF
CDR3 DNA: TGTGCCAGCAGCCAAGAAACTAGCGGATACACCGGGGAGCTGTTTTTT

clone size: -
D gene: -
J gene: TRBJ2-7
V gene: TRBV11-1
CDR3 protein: CASSLGTPRGSYEQYF
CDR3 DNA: TGTGCCAGCAGCTTAGGTACCCCACGGGGGTCCTACGAGCAGTACTTC

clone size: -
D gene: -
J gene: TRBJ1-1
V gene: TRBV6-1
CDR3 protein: CASTGGTEAFF
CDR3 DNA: TGTGCCTCTACGGGAGGTACTGAAGCTTTCTTT

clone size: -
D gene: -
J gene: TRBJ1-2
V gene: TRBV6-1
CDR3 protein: CASSDGQAYDYGYTF
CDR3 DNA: TGTGCCAGCAGTGATGGGCAGGCCTACGACTATGGCTACACCTTC

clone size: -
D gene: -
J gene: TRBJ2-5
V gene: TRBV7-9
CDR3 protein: CASSPSTGALETQYF
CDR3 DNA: TGTGCCAGCAGCCCTTCGACAGGAGCCTTGGAGACCCAGTACTTC

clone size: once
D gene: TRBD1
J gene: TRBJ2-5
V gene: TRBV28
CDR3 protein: CASSLSGTAQETQYF
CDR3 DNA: TGTGCCAGCAGTTTATCCGGGACAGCCCAAGAGACCCAGTACTTC

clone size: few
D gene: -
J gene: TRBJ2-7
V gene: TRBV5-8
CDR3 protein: CASSLALDSNPQTYEQYF
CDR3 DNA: TGTGCCAGCAGCTTGGCCCTGGACAGTAACCCCCAGACCTACGAGCAGTACTTC

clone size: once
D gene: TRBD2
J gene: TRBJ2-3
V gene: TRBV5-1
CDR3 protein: CASSLGTSGNFGADTQYF
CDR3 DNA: TGCGCCAGCAGCTTGGGTACTAGCGGGAACTTCGGAGCAGATACGCAGTATTTT

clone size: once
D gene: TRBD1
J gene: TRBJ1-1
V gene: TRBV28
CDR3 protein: CASSTGGRDAFF
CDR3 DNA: TGTGCCAGCAGCACAGGGGGAAGAGATGCTTTCTTT

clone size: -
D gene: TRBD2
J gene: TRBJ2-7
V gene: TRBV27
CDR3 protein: CASSFMRERTYEQYF
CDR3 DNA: TGTGCCAGCAGTTTTATGCGGGAGCGAACCTACGAGCAGTACTTC

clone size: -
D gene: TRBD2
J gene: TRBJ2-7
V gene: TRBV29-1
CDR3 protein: CSVEVGGRYEQYF
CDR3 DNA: TGCAGCGTTGAAGTGGGGGGGAGGTACGAGCAGTACTTC

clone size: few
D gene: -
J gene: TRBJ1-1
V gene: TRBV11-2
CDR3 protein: CASSLSRTEAFF
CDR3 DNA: TGTGCCAGCAGCTTGTCGAGAACTGAAGCTTTCTTT

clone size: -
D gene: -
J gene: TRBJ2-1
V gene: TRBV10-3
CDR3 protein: CAISESTLGVHEQFF
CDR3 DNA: TGTGCCATCAGTGAGTCGACTTTGGGAGTTCATGAGCAGTTCTTC

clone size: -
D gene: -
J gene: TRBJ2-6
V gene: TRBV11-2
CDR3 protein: CASSARQSSGANVLTF
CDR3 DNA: TGTGCCAGCAGCGCGAGACAGAGCTCTGGGGCCAACGTCCTGACTTTC

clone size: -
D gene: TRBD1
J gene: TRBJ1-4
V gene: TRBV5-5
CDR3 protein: CASSLLGTGMTNEKLFF
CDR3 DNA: TGTGCCAGCAGCTTGTTGGGGACAGGGATGACTAATGAAAAACTGTTTTTT

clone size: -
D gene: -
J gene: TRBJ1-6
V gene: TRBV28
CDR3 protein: CASSPPGQYNSPLHF
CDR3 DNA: TGTGCCAGCAGTCCACCGGGTCAGTATAATTCACCCCTCCACTTT

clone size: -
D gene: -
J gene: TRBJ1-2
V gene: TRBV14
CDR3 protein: CASSFPNADHRGHGYTF
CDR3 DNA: TGTGCCAGCAGCTTCCCGAACGCAGATCATAGGGGCCATGGCTACACCTTC

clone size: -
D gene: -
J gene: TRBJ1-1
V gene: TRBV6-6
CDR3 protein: CASSYDSTEAFF
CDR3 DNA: TGTGCCAGCAGTTACGACAGTACTGAAGCTTTCTTT

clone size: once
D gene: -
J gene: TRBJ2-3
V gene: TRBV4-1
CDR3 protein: CASSQGPSHTDTQYF
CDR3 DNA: TGCGCCAGCAGCCAAGGTCCCTCACACACAGATACGCAGTATTTT

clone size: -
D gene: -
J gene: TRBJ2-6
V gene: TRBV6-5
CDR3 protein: CASSQSGANVLTF
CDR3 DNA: TGTGCCAGCAGTCAGTCTGGGGCCAACGTCCTGACTTTC

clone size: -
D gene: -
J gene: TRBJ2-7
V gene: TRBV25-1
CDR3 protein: CASGTGPAYEQYF
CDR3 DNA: TGTGCCAGCGGAACTGGGCCAGCCTACGAGCAGTACTTC

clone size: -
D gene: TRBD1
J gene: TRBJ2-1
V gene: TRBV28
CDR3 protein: CASTFVTGGHNEQFF
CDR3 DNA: TGTGCCAGCACTTTCGTGACAGGGGGACACAATGAGCAGTTCTTC

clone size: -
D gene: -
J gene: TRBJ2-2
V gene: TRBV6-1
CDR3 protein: CASSEYRATGELFF
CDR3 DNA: TGTGCCAGCAGTGAATACAGGGCCACCGGGGAGCTGTTTTTT

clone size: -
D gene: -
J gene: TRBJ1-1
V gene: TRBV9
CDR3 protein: CASSPFRGNTEAFF
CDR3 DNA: TGTGCCAGCAGCCCTTTCCGGGGGAACACTGAAGCTTTCTTT

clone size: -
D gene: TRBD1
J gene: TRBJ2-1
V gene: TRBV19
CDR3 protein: CASISRPGTGAYNEQFF
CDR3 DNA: TGTGCCAGTATCTCCCGCCCCGGGACAGGGGCATACAATGAGCAGTTCTTC

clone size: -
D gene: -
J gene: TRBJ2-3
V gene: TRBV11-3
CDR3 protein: CASSPEGGVDTQYF
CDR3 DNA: TGTGCCAGCAGCCCAGAGGGGGGGGTGGATACGCAGTATTTT

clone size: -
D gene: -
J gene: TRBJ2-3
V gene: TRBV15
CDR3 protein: CATSRDRDSDTQYF
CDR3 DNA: TGTGCCACCAGCAGAGATCGGGACTCAGATACGCAGTATTTT

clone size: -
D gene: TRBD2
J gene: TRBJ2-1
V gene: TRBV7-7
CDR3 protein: CASSSGLARNEQFF
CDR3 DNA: TGTGCTAGCAGCTCCGGACTAGCGCGGAATGAGCAGTTCTTC